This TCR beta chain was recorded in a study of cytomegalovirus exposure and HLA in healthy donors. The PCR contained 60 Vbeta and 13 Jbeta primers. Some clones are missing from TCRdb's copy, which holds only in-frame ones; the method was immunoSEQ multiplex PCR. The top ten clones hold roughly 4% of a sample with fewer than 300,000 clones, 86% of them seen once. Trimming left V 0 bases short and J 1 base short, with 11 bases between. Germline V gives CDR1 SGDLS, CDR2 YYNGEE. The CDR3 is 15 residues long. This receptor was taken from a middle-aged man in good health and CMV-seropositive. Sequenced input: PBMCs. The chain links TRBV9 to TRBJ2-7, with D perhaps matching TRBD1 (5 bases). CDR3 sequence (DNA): TGTGCCAGCAGCGTAGCTCCAGGGTCGTCCTACGAGCAGTACTTC. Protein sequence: CASSVAPGSSYEQYF. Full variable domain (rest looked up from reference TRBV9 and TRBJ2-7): DSGVTQTPKHLITATGQRVTLRCSPRSGDLSVYWYQQSLDQGLQFLIQYYNGEERAKGNILERFSAQQFPDLHSELNLSSLELGDSALYFCASSVAPGSSYEQYFGPGTRLTVT.